This entry is about one T cell receptor beta chain. Primers for the PCR totalled 60 Vbeta and 13 Jbeta. Profiled with immunoSEQ multiplex PCR; TCRdb holds only in-frame clones, not every one. There are approximately 190,000 clones in the sample; around 75% occur only once, and approximately 6.3% lies in the top ten. The CDR3 is 16 residues long. The ends lost 4 bases at V and 1 base at J; junction bases unmatched: 8. The germline V gene has CDR1 SGDLS and CDR2 YYNGEE. These data originate in a study of cytomegalovirus exposure and HLA in healthy donors. The chain uses TRBV9 and TRBJ1-1; 9 positions agree with TRBD1. The sequence was obtained from a man aged 35 to 55 in good health and CMV-seropositive. Sequencing input: PBMCs. The CDR3 protein is CASSRQGGRTNTEAFF. The CDR3 DNA is TGTGCCAGCAGCAGACAGGGGGGACGGACGAACACTGAAGCTTTCTTT. The whole variable domain, filled in from reference TRBV9 and TRBJ1-1, reads DSGVTQTPKHLITATGQRVTLRCSPRSGDLSVYWYQQSLDQGLQFLIQYYNGEERAKGNILERFSAQQFPDLHSELNLSSLELGDSALYFCASSRQGGRTNTEAFFGQGTRLTVV.